A single T cell receptor (beta chain) is shown here with its context. There is no known antigen for this receptor. It has no much larger one-base neighbor in the sample; base qualities were not kept. TCRbeta CDR3 regions were amplified from genomic DNA by means of the immunoSEQ Assay, a bias-controlled multiplex PCR. Turning to the authors' computational methods: The number of nucleated cells in each sample was estimated from the amplification of reference gene primers within the assay. Sequence reads were collapsed and filtered to measure the absolute abundance of every unique TCRbeta CDR3 rearrangement. For each sample, productive Simpson clonality was calculated as the square root of Simpson's diversity index across productive rearrangements. As stored in TCRdb, this immuneACCESS dataset retains in-frame rearrangements with V and J assigned. A fraction of the clones does not appear; measured against another copy, unresolved V genes explain less than half of the discrepancy, and the remainder lacks a known reason. D and trimming come from the DNA, and the V and J calls and clone size come from that table. The sample contains hundreds of thousands of clones, roughly nine tenths of them found a single time. The ten largest account for roughly 0.99% of the sample.

The data originate from a study of blood T cell repertoires in COVID-19 (dated by TCRdb to the early 2020s). Background for the entire study: Samples from collaborators originated in the United States, Italy and Spain and spanned both the acute and convalescent phases of COVID-19. The prospective study material was composed of cDNA or gDNA derived from T cells, B-cell-depleted T cells, or PBMCs. The dataset comprised deeply sampled blood TCRbeta repertoires from subjects exposed to, actively infected with, or recovered from COVID-19. The repertoires were made available in a free public database intended to serve as a resource for research on the immune response to SARS-CoV-2. Samples were obtained from the ongoing ImmuneRACE study (first 160 participants) and from 1,000 to 1,500 subjects provided by 6 global collaborators. Nearly every sample came with metadata listing a de-identified subject ID, COVID-19 status, age in years and sex. Where HLA class I and class II types were available, the types were taken from metadata supplied by the sample provider, not from assay-based typing. General conclusions and limits of the study: How much clinical and demographic metadata was included differed by source and by participant, and the metadata was provided uncurated.

Participants in the prospective study were enrolled through a virtual design, were aged about 18 to 100 years, and lived in fewer than 30 United States geographic areas. In the prospective study, participants were assigned to cohorts based on the clinical history participants reported in a screening survey and a study questionnaire. Recovered participants in ImmuneRACE Cohort 3 were defined by two consecutive negative NP/OP PCR tests, clearance by a healthcare professional, or resolution of symptoms. Mobile phlebotomists in the prospective study collected whole blood, serum and a nasopharyngeal or oropharyngeal swab from every participant. Prospective study participants could optionally give additional blood draws and questionnaires over an approximately 2-month period. Before DNA extraction, prospective study blood samples were shipped either frozen or at room temperature. The TCR originated in a young man who had recovered from COVID-19. Sequenced input: PBMCs or T cells enriched from blood (not recorded which).

Here is the DNA: TGTGCCACCGACAGGGCAGGCTACGAGCAGTACTTC. Its translation is CATDRAGYEQYF. This sequence uses TRBV6-5 and TRBJ2-7; 7 bases in between match TRBD1. V is cut back by 10 bases and J by 3 bases, with 6 bases in the junction unmatched. Based on the germline V gene, the CDR1 and CDR2 sequences are MNHEY and SVGAGI. The CDR3 contains 12 residues, cysteine and phenylalanine counted. The CDR3 DNA has 36 bases and is translated from base 1.